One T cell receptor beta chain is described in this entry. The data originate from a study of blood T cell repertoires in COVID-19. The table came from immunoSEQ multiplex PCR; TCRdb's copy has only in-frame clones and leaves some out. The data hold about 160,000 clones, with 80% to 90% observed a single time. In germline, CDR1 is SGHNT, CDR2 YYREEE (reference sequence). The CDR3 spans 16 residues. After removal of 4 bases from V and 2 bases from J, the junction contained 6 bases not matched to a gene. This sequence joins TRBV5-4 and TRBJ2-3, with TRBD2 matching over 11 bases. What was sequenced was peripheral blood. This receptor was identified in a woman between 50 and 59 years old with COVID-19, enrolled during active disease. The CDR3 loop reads CASSLIAGGLTDTQYF. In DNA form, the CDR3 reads TGTGCCAGCAGCCTTATAGCGGGGGGGCTCACAGATACGCAGTATTTT.